One sample yielded the 10 T cell receptor beta chains listed below, sequenced in a study of radiation and T cells in renal cell carcinoma. Here immunoSEQ multiplex PCR was the method, and the copy in TCRdb shows in-frame clones only, minus some. This table has roughly 13,000 clones, around 57% appearing once. The treatment: treatment-naive control, cytoreductive nephrectomy. The material was tumor tissue, obtained from a patient whose treatment was nephrectomy without radiotherapy. Source of these receptors: a man aged 50 to 59 with renal cell carcinoma.

The chain carries TRBV5-1 and TRBJ2-2; D remains ambiguous. This CDR3 contains 14 residues. Germline V gene lookup returns CDR1 SGHRS and CDR2 YFSETQ. The ends were cut back, 3 bases at V and 1 base at J, with 7 bases in the middle. The CDR3 coding sequence is TGCGCCAGCAGCTCATCAGGGAACACCGGGGAGCTGTTTTTT. Its translation is CASSSSGNTGELFF.

V gene TRBV6-6 combines with J gene TRBJ1-3; TRBD1 aligns across 8 bases. Trimming at V came to 6 bases and at J to 2 bases, leaving 6 bases not matched to a gene. Germline V CDR1 and CDR2: MNHNY, SVGAGI (reference sequence). The CDR3 length is 15 residues. The CDR3 DNA reads TGTGCCAGCAGAACAGGGGGGAGCACTGGAAACACCATATATTTT. Amino acid sequence: CASRTGGSTGNTIYF.

In this sample, this clone turned up a few times. The V and J genes are TRBV4-1 and TRBJ1-2, with D uncertain. The CDR3 extends over 12 amino acids. Looked up from germline, CDR1 is MGHRA and CDR2 is YSYEKL. The V end lost 1 base, the J end lost 8 bases, and 8 bases lay between the germline ends. CDR3 nucleotide sequence: TGCGCCAGCAGCCAAGCCACGGGGGGCTACACCTTC. Translated, it gives CASSQATGGYTF.

The gene calls are TRBV2 and TRBJ1-2; 9 bases are shared with TRBD1. Germline CDR1 and CDR2: SNHLY and FYNNEI. V dropped 5 bases and J dropped 8; count of bases not matched to a gene: 9. The CDR3 runs to 14 residues. The DNA of the CDR3 is TGTGCCAGCAGTAGGGAACAGGGGGCTGGAGGCTACACCTTC. Amino acid sequence: CASSREQGAGGYTF.

The rearrangement uses TRBV28 and TRBJ2-7, with TRBD1 as a possible D gene (6 bases). V was shortened by 4 bases and J by 0 bases, with 19 bases between the two germline ends. The germline V gene has CDR1 MDHEN and CDR2 SYDVKM. The CDR3 is 17 amino acids. DNA for the CDR3: TGTGCCAGCAGTTCACTAACAGGGCTTACTTCCTCCTACGAGCAGTACTTC. Its protein product is CASSSLTGLTSSYEQYF.

The rearrangement uses TRBV19 and TRBJ1-4; D is uncertain. V dropped 3 bases and J dropped 8 bases, with 10 bases sitting between them. CDR3 length: 13 residues. Germline CDR1 and CDR2: LNHDA and SQIVND (reference sequence). The CDR3 nucleotides are TGTGCCAGTAGTATGATGGGCGAAGAAAAACTGTTTTTT. This sequence encodes CASSMMGEEKLFF.

V gene TRBV10-3 combines with J gene TRBJ2-5; D possibly uses TRBD1 or TRBD2 (7 bases each). The DNA end lines up better with TRBJ2-7; the J call may be wrong. CDR3 length: 15 amino acids. CDR1 and CDR2 (germline): ENHRY, SYGVKD. CDR3 protein: CAIKGASGFRDEQYF. CDR3 bases: TGTGCCATCAAGGGGGCTAGCGGATTTCGGGACGAGCAGTACTTC.

The chain joins TRBV10-1 to TRBJ2-3, with TRBD2 matching over 14 bases. CDR3 length: 17 amino acids. The J segment lost 1 base and the V segment lost 0 bases, leaving 0 bases of the junction unmatched. Per germline, CDR1 WNHNN and CDR2 SYGVQD (reference sequence). The CDR3 DNA follows: TGCGCCAGCAGTGAGTCGACTAGCGGGGGGGGCACAGATACGCAGTATTTT. Translated, it gives CASSESTSGGGTDTQYF.

The chain recombines TRBV6-1 with TRBJ2-6; D is possibly TRBD1 (5 bases). Germline values: CDR1 MNHNS, CDR2 SASEGT. Trimming stripped 5 bases from V and 0 bases from J, with 8 bases between. This CDR3 comprises 15 residues. The CDR3 reads CASSTDSSGANVLTF. CDR3 DNA sequence: TGTGCCAGCAGTACTGACAGCTCTGGGGCCAACGTCCTGACTTTC.

In this sample, this clone turned up a few times. V usage is TRBV2 and J usage is TRBJ1-1, with TRBD1 matching over 11 bases. V gave up 10 bases and J gave up 11 bases; unmatched junction bases: 6. CDR1 is SNHLY and CDR2 is FYNNEI in the germline V gene. CDR3 length: 11 residues. CDR3 sequence reads: CANGQGARAFF. The CDR3 DNA follows: TGTGCCAACGGACAGGGGGCACGGGCTTTCTTT.